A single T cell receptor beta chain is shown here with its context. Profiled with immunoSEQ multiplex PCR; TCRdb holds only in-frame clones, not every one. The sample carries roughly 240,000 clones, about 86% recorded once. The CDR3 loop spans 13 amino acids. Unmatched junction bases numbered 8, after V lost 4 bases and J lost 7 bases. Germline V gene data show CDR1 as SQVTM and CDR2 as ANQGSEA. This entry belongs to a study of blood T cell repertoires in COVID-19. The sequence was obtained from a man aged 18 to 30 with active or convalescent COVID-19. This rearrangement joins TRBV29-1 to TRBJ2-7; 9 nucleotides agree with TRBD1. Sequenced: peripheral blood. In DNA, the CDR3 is TGCAGCGTTGTTAGGGACAGGGCCCGGGAGCAGTACTTC. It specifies CSVVRDRAREQYF.